The 26 T cell receptor beta chains presented below share a single source sample, sequenced in a study of cytomegalovirus exposure and HLA in healthy donors. Clones were read by immunoSEQ multiplex PCR, and TCRdb kept only the in-frame ones, dropping some. The sample has 150,000 to 200,000 clones, about 85% seen once. The specimen sequenced was PBMCs. The receptors originated from a young man in good health and CMV-seropositive.

The rearrangement joins TRBV7-2 to TRBJ2-2; no definite D call. The CDR3 covers 14 residues. V lost 11 bases, J lost 1 base, and 14 bases lay in between. Per germline, CDR1 SGHTA and CDR2 FQGNSA. The CDR3 here is CAGPGLGNTGELFF. The DNA for the CDR3 is TGTGCCGGTCCCGGTCTAGGGAACACCGGGGAGCTGTTTTTT.

The chain has TRBV7-9 and TRBJ2-7; 9 positions agree with TRBD1. The CDR3 length is 14 residues. Per germline, CDR1 SEHNR and CDR2 FQNEAQ (reference sequence). The ends lost 5 bases at V and 3 bases at J; junction bases unmatched: 5. The CDR3 is CASSRTGDRYEQYF. Here the CDR3 DNA reads TGTGCCAGCAGCCGGACAGGGGATCGCTACGAGCAGTACTTC.

The chain combines TRBV5-1 with TRBJ1-3; 8 bases agree with TRBD1. Germline CDR1 SGHRS, CDR2 YFSETQ. This CDR3 has 15 residues. The junction had 4 bases not matched to a gene; V was cut back by 5 bases and J by 0 bases. CDR3 sequence: CASRADRGSGNTIYF. As DNA, the CDR3 is TGCGCCAGCAGGGCCGACAGGGGCTCTGGAAACACCATATATTTT.

This sequence joins TRBV28 and TRBJ2-7; D not resolved. The CDR3 contains 12 residues. Germline assignment: CDR1 MDHEN and CDR2 SYDVKM. V was trimmed by 6 bases and J by 3 bases, leaving 9 bases between them. The CDR3: CASSQTYYEQYF. DNA of the CDR3: TGTGCCAGCAGCCAAACCTACTACGAGCAGTACTTC.

This chain joins TRBV6-6 and TRBJ2-7; 8 nucleotides match TRBD2. Germline loops: CDR1 MNHNY, CDR2 SVGAGI (reference sequence). This CDR3 region has 13 residues. V gave up 7 bases and J gave up 7 bases; unmatched junction bases: 9. The CDR3 coding sequence is TGTGCCAGCACCCGGAGGGTAGCGGGGGAGCAGTACTTC. Its translation is CASTRRVAGEQYF.

This clone was counted a single time. The sample has other DNA sequences that encode this CDR3 too. This rearrangement joins TRBV4-3 to TRBJ2-7; 9 bases are shared with TRBD1. The CDR3 has 14 residues. In germline, CDR1 is LGHNA, CDR2 YSLEER. Germline trimming cut 3 bases from V and 2 bases from J; bases unmatched to any gene: 2. CDR3 loop: CASSQGQGAYEQYF. CDR3 DNA: TGCGCCAGCAGCCAGGGACAGGGAGCCTACGAGCAGTACTTC.

The chain has TRBV7-2 and TRBJ1-2, with 7 bases fitting TRBD1. This CDR3 is 14 amino acids long. J gave up 7 bases and V 1 base, and 6 bases lay outside the gene matches. CDR1 and CDR2 (germline): SGHTA, FQGNSA. The CDR3 sequence: CASSLEVQGPGYTF. CDR3 DNA sequence: TGTGCCAGCAGCTTAGAGGTACAGGGGCCTGGCTACACCTTC.

The chain combines TRBV4-1 with TRBJ2-7, with 8 positions matching TRBD1. Germline V CDR1 and CDR2: MGHRA, YSYEKL. V lost 6 bases to trimming and J lost 5 bases; unmatched junction nucleotides: 9. CDR3 length: 14 amino acids. The CDR3 nucleotides read TGCGCCAGCAGTCACCCGGGACAGGTCCACGAGCAGTACTTC. Translating it yields CASSHPGQVHEQYF.

The chain employs TRBV6-5 and TRBJ1-1; no definite D call. The V gene's germline CDR1 is MNHEY and CDR2 SVGAGI. This CDR3 comprises 14 residues. Trimming took 4 bases from V and 4 from J, leaving 13 bases between them. CDR3 in DNA: TGTGCCAGCAGTTGGACTGGTCTGGGCACTGAAGCTTTCTTT. The encoded protein is CASSWTGLGTEAFF.

The V gene is TRBV2, the J gene TRBJ2-1; 11 bases map to TRBD2. The CDR3 length is 16 residues. Germline V CDR1 and CDR2: SNHLY, FYNNEI. J gave up 7 bases and V 3 bases, and 8 bases lay outside the gene matches. The CDR3 sequence is CASSDPLAGGKNEQFF. In DNA form, the CDR3 reads TGTGCCAGCAGTGATCCCTTAGCGGGGGGGAAAAATGAGCAGTTCTTC.

The DNA of the CDR3 is TGTGCCAGCAGTGATACAGGGGCAGATACGCAGTATTTT. Translating gives CASSDTGADTQYF. This chain links TRBV27 with TRBJ2-3, with 7 nucleotides matching TRBD1. V lost 5 bases, J lost 4 bases, and 3 bases stayed unmatched. The CDR3 has 13 residues. From germline, CDR1 is MNHEY and CDR2 SMNVEV (reference sequence).

The chain links TRBV9 to TRBJ2-2; D unclear. The CDR3 runs 11 residues. Germline values: CDR1 SGDLS, CDR2 YYNGEE. V was trimmed by 4 bases and J by 4 bases, leaving 2 bases between them. The CDR3 region is CASSLTGELFF. The CDR3 coding sequence is TGTGCCAGCAGCCTCACCGGGGAGCTGTTTTTT.

This clone was observed once. The chain links TRBV4-3 to TRBJ2-2; possibly TRBD1 for D (5 bases). Per germline, CDR1 LGHNA and CDR2 YSLEER. This CDR3 is built from 17 residues. The V end lost 0 bases, the J end lost 3 bases, and 14 bases lay between the germline ends. The CDR3: CASSQDLRVPHTGELFF. The DNA of the CDR3 is TGCGCCAGCAGCCAAGATCTCAGGGTACCCCACACCGGGGAGCTGTTTTTT.

This rearrangement joins TRBV6-5 to TRBJ1-6, with TRBD1 matching 9 bases. Trimming cost V 4 bases and J 10 bases; bases outside gene matches: 5. The CDR3 is 14 residues long. Germline V lookup: CDR1 MNHEY, CDR2 SVGAGI. The CDR3 protein is CASSLGQGGSPLHF. The CDR3 DNA follows: TGTGCCAGCAGTTTGGGACAGGGCGGATCACCCCTCCACTTT.

V usage is TRBV30 and J usage is TRBJ2-1; 8 bases map to TRBD2. The CDR3 length is 14 residues. Germline CDR1 is GTSNPN and CDR2 is SVGIG (reference sequence). The J segment lost 3 bases and the V segment lost 4 bases, leaving 5 bases of the junction unmatched. CDR3 nucleotides: TGTGCCTGGAAAACTAGCGGACTCTACAATGAGCAGTTCTTC. This codes for CAWKTSGLYNEQFF. Full variable domain (rest looked up from reference TRBV30 and TRBJ2-1): SQTIHQWPATLVQPVGSPLSLECTVEGTSNPNLYWYRQAAGRGLQLLFYSVGIGQISSEVPQNLSASRPQDRQFILSSKKLLLSDSGFYLCAWKTSGLYNEQFFGPGTRLTVL.

This chain connects TRBV29-1 to TRBJ2-7, with D perhaps matching TRBD2 (6 bases). Germline V gives CDR1 SQVTM, CDR2 ANQGSEA. CDR3 length: 13 amino acids. Between the trimmed V and J ends, which lost 6 bases and 0 bases, there was a span of 12 bases. CDR3 sequence reads: CSVGRQSSYEQYF. The CDR3, as DNA: TGCAGCGTCGGGAGACAGTCCTCCTACGAGCAGTACTTC.

This rearrangement joins TRBV9 to TRBJ2-7; D may be TRBD1 (5 bases). V was pared by 4 bases and J by 4 bases, with 18 bases between. CDR1 SGDLS and CDR2 YYNGEE come from the germline V gene. This CDR3 comprises 15 residues. CDR3 nucleotides: TGTGCCAGCAGCCAGGACGCAAGGGGTGAATACGAGCAGTACTTC. It is translated as CASSQDARGEYEQYF.

The chain has TRBV21-1 and TRBJ2-1; TRBD2, the D gene given by the table, was not confirmed from the DNA. TRBV21-1 is an annotated pseudogene. CDR3 length: 10 residues. Written as DNA, the CDR3 is TGTGCCAGCGGGGGGAATGAGCAGTTCTTC. The encoded protein is CASGGNEQFF.

The chain uses TRBV7-2 and TRBJ1-3; tentative D call: TRBD1 (6 bases). Trimming stripped 3 bases from V and 0 bases from J, with 12 bases between. The CDR3 extends over 16 amino acids. The germline gives CDR1 SGHTA, CDR2 FQGNSA. CDR3 in amino acids: CASSFQGLASGNTIYF. The CDR3 DNA follows: TGTGCCAGCAGCTTTCAGGGGCTAGCCTCTGGAAACACCATATATTTT.

The rearrangement links TRBV9 to TRBJ2-3, with 9 bases aligning to TRBD1. V lost 3 bases to trimming and J lost 0 bases; unmatched junction nucleotides: 8. In germline, CDR1 is SGDLS, CDR2 YYNGEE. This CDR3 contains 17 residues. This chain's CDR3 is CASSALQGARSTDTQYF. The CDR3 DNA sequence: TGTGCCAGCAGCGCGTTACAGGGGGCGAGGAGCACAGATACGCAGTATTTT.

This clone was seen a handful of times. V and J are TRBV9 and TRBJ1-5, with 7 bases fitting TRBD1. This CDR3 contains 15 residues. Germline V gives CDR1 SGDLS, CDR2 YYNGEE. V lost 3 bases, J lost 4 bases, and 7 bases stayed unmatched. CDR3 residues: CASSEQGQWNQPQHF. DNA for the CDR3: TGTGCCAGCAGCGAGCAGGGACAGTGGAATCAGCCCCAGCATTTT.

V usage is TRBV27 and J usage is TRBJ2-1; perhaps TRBD1 as D (6 bases). Trimming cost V 2 bases and J 6 bases, with 14 bases left between them. The CDR3 extends over 15 amino acids. In germline, CDR1 is MNHEY, CDR2 SMNVEV (reference sequence). The CDR3 DNA reads TGTGCCAGCAGTTTAATACAGGGCAATCCCAATGAGCAGTTCTTC. Protein sequence: CASSLIQGNPNEQFF.

This clone was detected only once. V usage is TRBV5-6 and J usage is TRBJ1-2; 7 nucleotides agree with TRBD1. J gave up 8 bases and V 4 bases, and 11 bases lay outside the gene matches. The CDR3 is 14 amino acids. Germline values: CDR1 SGHDT, CDR2 YYEEEE. In nucleotides, the CDR3 is TGTGCCAGCAGCCCCGGACAGGCAAGAGGAGGCTACACCTTC. It yields the protein CASSPGQARGGYTF.

This chain uses TRBV6-4 with TRBJ2-5, with 7 positions matching TRBD1. Germline CDR1 and CDR2: MRHNA and SNTAGT. J was trimmed by 5 bases and V by 4 bases; bases with no gene match: 4. The CDR3 totals 13 residues. Here the CDR3 reads CASSGNRGETQYF. CDR3 nucleotide sequence: TGTGCCAGCAGTGGCAACAGGGGCGAGACCCAGTACTTC.

The V and J genes are TRBV25-1 and TRBJ1-1; 9 bases fit TRBD1. Germline V gene sequence: CDR1 MGHDK, CDR2 SYGVNS. The CDR3 is 14 residues long. The trim removed 6 bases at V and 3 bases at J, leaving 5 bases unmatched. The DNA of the CDR3 is TGTGCCAGCAGACAGGGGGCACACGACACTGAAGCTTTCTTT. Its translation: CASRQGAHDTEAFF.

This chain connects TRBV2 to TRBJ1-5; D might be TRBD1 (5 bases). Germline loops: CDR1 SNHLY, CDR2 FYNNEI. With 5 bases removed from V and 7 bases from J, the gap between germline ends came to 15 bases. The CDR3 runs to 14 residues. CDR3 protein: CASSLQVLGQPQHF. CDR3 DNA sequence: TGTGCCAGCAGTTTACAGGTTTTGGGGCAGCCCCAGCATTTT.